A selection of T cell receptor beta chains follows, all from one sample in a study of blood T cell repertoires in COVID-19. The table came from immunoSEQ multiplex PCR; TCRdb's copy has only in-frame clones and leaves some out. The data show 250,000 to 300,000 clones, roughly 89% seen once. Sequenced material: PBMCs or T cells enriched from blood (not recorded which). Receptors originate from a woman aged 40 to 49 who had recovered from COVID-19. CDR3s include the opening cysteine and the closing phenylalanine or tryptophan. The order of the fields is clone size, D gene, J gene, V gene, CDR3 DNA, CDR3 protein. The D gene is left open where the match is weak. Part of the rows lack a size; the others show once, few, many or a class for expanded clones.

size: once
D: TRBD2
J: TRBJ2-5
V: TRBV6-2/TRBV6-3
DNA: TGTGCCAGCAGTTACCCGATTCCGACTCGCGGACTAGCGGGCCCAGAGACCCAGTACTTC
CDR3: CASSYPIPTRGLAGPETQYF

size: -
D: -
J: TRBJ2-7
V: TRBV27
DNA: TGTGCCAGCAGGACTAGGGCCTCCTACGAGCAGTACTTC
CDR3: CASRTRASYEQYF

size: -
D: TRBD1
J: TRBJ1-6
V: TRBV4-2
DNA: TGTGCCAGCAGCTCGGGACAGATTGGTTCACCCCTCCACTTT
CDR3: CASSSGQIGSPLHF

size: -
D: -
J: TRBJ1-6
V: TRBV24-1
DNA: TGTGCCACCCTAATTACCGGGACGGGGGATAAATCACCCCTCCACTTT
CDR3: CATLITGTGDKSPLHF

size: -
D: -
J: TRBJ1-5
V: TRBV28
DNA: TGTGCCAGCAGTTTAGAAGCCAGCGGGCAGCCCCAGCATTTT
CDR3: CASSLEASGQPQHF

size: -
D: -
J: TRBJ2-2
V: TRBV20-1
DNA: TGCAGTGCTAGTCGACAGGGAGGATTCGCCGGGGAGCTGTTTTTT
CDR3: CSASRQGGFAGELFF

size: -
D: TRBD1
J: TRBJ2-7
V: TRBV2
DNA: TGTGCCAGCAGTGAATTGGTGACAGGGAGCTCCTACGAGCAGTACTTC
CDR3: CASSELVTGSSYEQYF

size: -
D: TRBD1
J: TRBJ1-5
V: TRBV5-6
DNA: TGTGCCAGCACCCAAAAGGGGGCTTATAGCAATCAGCCCCAGCATTTT
CDR3: CASTQKGAYSNQPQHF

size: -
D: -
J: TRBJ1-6
V: TRBV5-4
DNA: TGTGCCAGCAGCCTCGGGTCAGGGTTGGATTCACCCCTCCACTTT
CDR3: CASSLGSGLDSPLHF

size: once
D: TRBD2
J: TRBJ2-1
V: TRBV30
DNA: TGTGCCTGGAGACTAGCGGGAGGGCCCTACAATGAGCAGTTCTTC
CDR3: CAWRLAGGPYNEQFF

size: -
D: -
J: TRBJ2-7
V: TRBV4-1
DNA: TGCGCCAGCAGCCAAGCGTTGACAGGCCGTACCTACGAGCAGTACTTC
CDR3: CASSQALTGRTYEQYF

size: -
D: -
J: TRBJ2-7
V: TRBV30
DNA: TGTGCCTGGGGAAGGGGGGGGCGACCCCTCGAGCAGTACTTC
CDR3: CAWGRGGRPLEQYF

size: -
D: -
J: TRBJ1-3
V: TRBV7-9
DNA: TGTGCCAGCAGCTTTGGGAGGGACTCTGGAAACACCATATATTTT
CDR3: CASSFGRDSGNTIYF

size: once
D: -
J: TRBJ1-2
V: TRBV27
DNA: TGTGCCAGCAGTCGAGGACTACTATATGGCTACACCTTC
CDR3: CASSRGLLYGYTF

size: -
D: -
J: TRBJ1-1
V: TRBV5-1
DNA: TGCGCCAGCAGACTGTCCCCGGGGGGTAAGGAAGCTTTCTTT
CDR3: CASRLSPGGKEAFF

size: -
D: TRBD2
J: TRBJ2-2
V: TRBV11-2
DNA: TGTGCCAGCAGCTTAGTCCGGACTAGTACCGGGGAGCTGTTTTTT
CDR3: CASSLVRTSTGELFF

size: -
D: TRBD2
J: TRBJ2-1
V: TRBV28
DNA: TGTGCCAGCAGTTCGCCGGGACTAGGGGCCCTCAATGAGCAGTTCTTC
CDR3: CASSSPGLGALNEQFF

size: -
D: -
J: TRBJ2-5
V: TRBV11-2
DNA: TGTGCCAGCAGCTTATTCCGGGGGAGCCAAGAGACCCAGTACTTC
CDR3: CASSLFRGSQETQYF

size: -
D: -
J: TRBJ2-2
V: TRBV5-1
DNA: TGCGCCAGCAGCTTGGGGGGACTTAACACCGGGGAGCTGTTTTTT
CDR3: CASSLGGLNTGELFF

size: once
D: -
J: TRBJ1-1
V: TRBV3-1/TRBV3-2
DNA: TGTGCCAGCAGCCAAGCAGGGAAAGCTTTCTTT
CDR3: CASSQAGKAFF

size: -
D: TRBD1
J: TRBJ2-7
V: TRBV14
DNA: TGTGCCAGCAGCCGAGCACTGACAGGGGGCGAGCAGTACTTC
CDR3: CASSRALTGGEQYF

size: -
D: -
J: TRBJ2-4
V: TRBV5-5
DNA: TGTGCCAGCAGCCCATCCTTGACGGGATTAGCCAAAAACATTCAGTACTTC
CDR3: CASSPSLTGLAKNIQYF

size: once
D: TRBD1
J: TRBJ1-1
V: TRBV11-1
DNA: TGTGCCAGCAGCTCGCAGGGGGCGACTTCCACTGAAGCTTTCTTT
CDR3: CASSSQGATSTEAFF

size: -
D: TRBD1
J: TRBJ1-3
V: TRBV14
DNA: TGTGCCATCCTCTACAGGGGGGACACCATATATTTT
CDR3: CAILYRGDTIYF

size: once
D: -
J: TRBJ1-1
V: TRBV29-1
DNA: TGCAGCGTATACCGGGACAAGACGAACACTGAAGCTTTCTTT
CDR3: CSVYRDKTNTEAFF

size: -
D: TRBD1
J: TRBJ2-5
V: TRBV5-1
DNA: TGCGCCAGCGCAGGGGGACCCCAAGAGACCCAGTACTTC
CDR3: CASAGGPQETQYF